The present T cell receptor beta chain was sequenced within a study of OX40 agonist ivuxolimab in advanced cancers. Study-wide background: Patients were infused with ivuxolimab every 2 weeks at 0.01 to 10 mg/kg. Findings of the study overall: At 0.1 to 3.0 mg/kg, CD4+ and CD8+ blood T cells expanded clonally by week 6.

Data came from immunoSEQ multiplex PCR; TCRdb stores just in-frame clones and leaves some out. Here the sample spans about 46,000 clones, approximately 83% being singletons. Concerning this clone itself: The antigen is not known.

CDR1 and CDR2 (germline): LNHDA, SQIVND (reference sequence). The CDR3 length is 13 residues. Trimming shortened V by 7 bases and J by 1 base, and 10 bases separated the two germline ends. Material: CD4+ or CD8+ T cells sorted from blood, obtained in a trial of the OX40 agonist ivuxolimab. The receptor was derived from an adult with an advanced solid tumor such as melanoma, head and neck, liver or kidney cancer. The chain recombines TRBV19 with TRBJ1-1, with D hard to call. CDR3 residues: CASTELSNTEAFF. The CDR3 nucleotides are TGTGCCAGTACGGAGTTGTCGAACACTGAAGCTTTCTTT.